This is a list of T cell receptor beta chains from one sample in a study of cytomegalovirus exposure and HLA in healthy donors. Sequencing used immunoSEQ multiplex PCR; TCRdb keeps in-frame clones, though not all of them. The repertoire holds fewer than 200,000 clones, with 60% to 85% as singletons. Sequenced sample: PBMCs. The receptors originated from a man aged 25 to 45 in good health and CMV-seropositive. The conserved cysteine and the conserved F or W are not part of the CDR3 here.

v_call cdr3_aa
TRBV7-9 ASSPPGGYEQY
TRBV14 ASSLSRGAQETQY
TRBV6-5 ASSSPGTSGVNEQF
TRBV4-3 ASSQDFAPGFGYEQY
TRBV19 ASAAGQTYEQY
TRBV12-5 ASGAETGRTDTQY
TRBV7-3 ASSLNGVSYEQY
TRBV6-4 ASSPGRGAANEQF
TRBV27 ASSHSGYAKNIQY
TRBV5-6 ASSLTGAYGYT
TRBV4-1 ASRGGLETQY
TRBV7-9 ASRLQGANTGELF
TRBV5-5 ASSLDSTGNTIY
TRBV7-2 ASSPRPYSSYNEQF
TRBV10-3 ASGDNSPLH
TRBV28 ASSSGSVETQY
TRBV4-3 ASSQEGDRGYGYT
TRBV10-2 ASSGGLAGGRAGELF
TRBV5-4 ASSLRLQGDTQY
TRBV11-2 ASSSGLAVDTQY
TRBV6-5 ASSYSRNQPQH
TRBV7-6 ASSFLAGVSYEQY
TRBV30 AWSQQNSYEQY
TRBV7-2 ASSLGQPYNEQF
TRBV5-1 ASSLLQGASYEQY
TRBV6-5 ASSFGRDSPLH
TRBV19 ASSILTGAYSNQPQH
TRBV4-2 ASSERDRASSGNTIY
TRBV5-1 ASSLGQESNQPQH
TRBV7-9 ASRIDRGERGYT
TRBV10-3 AISDEWTPTYEQY
TRBV15 ATSRRTGTSHRYGYT
TRBV5-1 ASSPGQGVHSNQPQH
TRBV19 ASRTGGNEQF
TRBV6-1 ARDSLMNTEAF